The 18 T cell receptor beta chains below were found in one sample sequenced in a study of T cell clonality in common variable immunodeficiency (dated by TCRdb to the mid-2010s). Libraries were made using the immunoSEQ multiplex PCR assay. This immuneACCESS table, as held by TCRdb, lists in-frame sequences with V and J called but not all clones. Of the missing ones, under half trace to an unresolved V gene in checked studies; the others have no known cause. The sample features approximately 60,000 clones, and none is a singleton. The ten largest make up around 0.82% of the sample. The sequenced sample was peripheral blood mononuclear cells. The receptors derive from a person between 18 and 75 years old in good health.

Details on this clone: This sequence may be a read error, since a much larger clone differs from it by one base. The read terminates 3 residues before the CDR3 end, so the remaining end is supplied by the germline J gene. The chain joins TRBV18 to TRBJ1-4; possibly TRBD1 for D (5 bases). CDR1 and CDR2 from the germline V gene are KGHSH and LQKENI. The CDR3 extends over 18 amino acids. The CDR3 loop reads CASSQQGDPLSGANVLFF. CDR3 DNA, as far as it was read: TGTGCCAGCTCACAGCAGGGTGATCCCCTCTCTGGGGCCAACGTA. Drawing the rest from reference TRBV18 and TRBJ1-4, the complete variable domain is NAGVMQNPRHLVRRRGQEARLRCSPMKGHSHVYWYRQLPEEGLKFMVYLQKENIIDESGMPKERFSAEFPKEGPSILRIQQVVRGDSAAYFCASSQQGDPLSGANVLFFGSGTQLSVL.

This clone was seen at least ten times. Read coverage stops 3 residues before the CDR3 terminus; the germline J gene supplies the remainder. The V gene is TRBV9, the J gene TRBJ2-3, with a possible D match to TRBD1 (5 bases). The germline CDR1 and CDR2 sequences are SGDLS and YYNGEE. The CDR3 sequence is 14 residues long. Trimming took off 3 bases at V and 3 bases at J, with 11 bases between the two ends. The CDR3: CASSEGQSTDTQYF. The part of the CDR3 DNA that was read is TGTGCCAGCAGCGAGGGGCAGTCGACAGATACG. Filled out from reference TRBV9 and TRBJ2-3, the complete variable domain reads DSGVTQTPKHLITATGQRVTLRCSPRSGDLSVYWYQQSLDQGLQFLIQYYNGEERAKGNILERFSAQQFPDLHSELNLSSLELGDSALYFCASSEGQSTDTQYFGPGTRLTVL.

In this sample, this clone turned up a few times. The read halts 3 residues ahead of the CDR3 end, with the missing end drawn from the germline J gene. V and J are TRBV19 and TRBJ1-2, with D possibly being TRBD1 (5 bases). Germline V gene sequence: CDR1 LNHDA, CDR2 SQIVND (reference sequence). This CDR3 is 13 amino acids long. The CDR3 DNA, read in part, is TGTGCCAGTTCCCAGGGCTCGTCCTACGAC. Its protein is CASSQGSSYD. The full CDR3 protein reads CASSQGSSYDYTF.

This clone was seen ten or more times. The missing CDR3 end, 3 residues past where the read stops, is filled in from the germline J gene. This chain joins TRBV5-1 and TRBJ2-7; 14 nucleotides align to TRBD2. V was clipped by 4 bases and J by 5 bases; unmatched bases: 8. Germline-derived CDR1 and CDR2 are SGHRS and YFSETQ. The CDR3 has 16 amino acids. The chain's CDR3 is CASSVGLAGVENEQYF. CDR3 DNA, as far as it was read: TGCGCCAGCAGCGTGGGACTAGCGGGAGTGGAGAACGAG.

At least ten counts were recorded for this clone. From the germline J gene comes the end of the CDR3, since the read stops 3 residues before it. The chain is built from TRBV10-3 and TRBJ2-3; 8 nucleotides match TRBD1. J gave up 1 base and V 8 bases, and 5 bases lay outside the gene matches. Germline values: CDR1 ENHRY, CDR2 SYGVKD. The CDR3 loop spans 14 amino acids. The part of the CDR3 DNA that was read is TGTGCCATCGGCGCCAGGGGGCGCACAGATACG. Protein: CAIGARGRTDT. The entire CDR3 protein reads CAIGARGRTDTQYF.

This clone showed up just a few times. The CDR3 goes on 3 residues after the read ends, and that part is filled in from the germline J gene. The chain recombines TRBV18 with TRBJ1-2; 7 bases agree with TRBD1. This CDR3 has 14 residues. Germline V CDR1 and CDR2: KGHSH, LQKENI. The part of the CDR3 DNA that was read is TGTGCCAGCTCACGCGGGACAGACACAGATACC. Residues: CASSRGTDTDT. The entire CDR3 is CASSRGTDTDTYTF.

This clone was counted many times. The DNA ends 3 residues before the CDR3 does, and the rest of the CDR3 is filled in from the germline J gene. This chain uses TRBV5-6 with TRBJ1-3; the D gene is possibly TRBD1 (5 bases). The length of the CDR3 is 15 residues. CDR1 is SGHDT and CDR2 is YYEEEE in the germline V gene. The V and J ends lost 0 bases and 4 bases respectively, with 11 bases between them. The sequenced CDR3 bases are TGTGCCAGCAGCTTGGTTGGGGCAGGAGGAAACACC. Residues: CASSLVGAGGNT. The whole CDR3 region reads CASSLVGAGGNTIYF.

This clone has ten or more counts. The CDR3 spells CASSLHHREETQYF. The CDR3 bases that were read are TGTGCCAGCAGCTTACATCACAGGGAAGAGACG. This rearrangement joins TRBV11-2 to TRBJ2-3; perhaps TRBD1 as D (6 bases). Read coverage stops 3 residues before the CDR3 terminus; the germline J gene supplies the remainder. Germline V CDR1 and CDR2: SGHAT, FQNNGV. The CDR3 is 14 residues long.

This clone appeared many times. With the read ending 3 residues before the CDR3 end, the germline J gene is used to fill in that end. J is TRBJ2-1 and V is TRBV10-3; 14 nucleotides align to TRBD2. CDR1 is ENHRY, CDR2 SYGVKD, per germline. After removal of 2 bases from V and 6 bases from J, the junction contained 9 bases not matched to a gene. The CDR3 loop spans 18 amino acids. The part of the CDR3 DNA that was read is TGTGCCATCAGTGAGCCGCCCTCCGGGACTAGCGGGAGCAATGAG. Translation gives CAISEPPSGTSGSNE. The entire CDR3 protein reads CAISEPPSGTSGSNEQFF.

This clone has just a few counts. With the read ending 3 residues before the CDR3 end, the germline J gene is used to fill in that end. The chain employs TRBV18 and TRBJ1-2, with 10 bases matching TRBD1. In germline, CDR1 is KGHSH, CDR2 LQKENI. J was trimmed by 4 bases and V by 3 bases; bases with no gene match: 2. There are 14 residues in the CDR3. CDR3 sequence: CASSPRTGGYGYTF. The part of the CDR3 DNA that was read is TGTGCCAGCTCACCCCGGACAGGGGGCTATGGC. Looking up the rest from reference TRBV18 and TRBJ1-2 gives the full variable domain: NAGVMQNPRHLVRRRGQEARLRCSPMKGHSHVYWYRQLPEEGLKFMVYLQKENIIDESGMPKERFSAEFPKEGPSILRIQQVVRGDSAAYFCASSPRTGGYGYTFGSGTRLTVV.

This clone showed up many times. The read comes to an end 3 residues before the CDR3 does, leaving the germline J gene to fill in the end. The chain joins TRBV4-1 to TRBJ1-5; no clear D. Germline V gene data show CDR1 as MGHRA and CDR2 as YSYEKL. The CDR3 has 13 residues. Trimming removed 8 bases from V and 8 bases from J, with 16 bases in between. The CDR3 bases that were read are TGCGCCAGCTCGGAGGGCAGGAGAGAGCCC. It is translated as CASSEGRREP. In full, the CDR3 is CASSEGRREPQHF.

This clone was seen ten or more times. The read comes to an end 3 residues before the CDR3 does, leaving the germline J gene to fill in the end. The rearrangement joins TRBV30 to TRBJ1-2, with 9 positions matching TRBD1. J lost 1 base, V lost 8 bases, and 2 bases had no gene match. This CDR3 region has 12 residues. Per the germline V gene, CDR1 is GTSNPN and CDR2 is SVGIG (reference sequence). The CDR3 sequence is CAGTGFNYGYTF. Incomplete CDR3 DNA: TGTGCCGGGACAGGGTTTAACTATGGC.

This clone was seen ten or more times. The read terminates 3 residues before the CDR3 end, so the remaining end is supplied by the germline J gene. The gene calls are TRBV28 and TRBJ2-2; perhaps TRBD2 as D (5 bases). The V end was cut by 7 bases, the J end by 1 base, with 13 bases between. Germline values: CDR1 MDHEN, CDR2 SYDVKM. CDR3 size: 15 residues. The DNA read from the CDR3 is TGTGCCAGCACTCTTTCCGGGGAGAACACCGGGGAG. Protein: CASTLSGENTGE. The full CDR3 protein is CASTLSGENTGELFF.

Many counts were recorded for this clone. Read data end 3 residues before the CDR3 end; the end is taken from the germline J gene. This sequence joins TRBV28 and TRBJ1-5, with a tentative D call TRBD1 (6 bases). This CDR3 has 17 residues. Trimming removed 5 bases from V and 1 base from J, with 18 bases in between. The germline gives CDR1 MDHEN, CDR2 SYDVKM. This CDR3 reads CASSGAGGPESNQPQHF. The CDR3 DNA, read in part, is TGTGCCAGCAGTGGGGCCGGGGGGCCGGAGAGCAATCAGCCC. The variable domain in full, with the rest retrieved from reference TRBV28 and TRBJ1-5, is DVKVTQSSRYLVKRTGEKVFLECVQDMDHENMFWYRQDPGLGLRLIYFSYDVKMKEKGDIPEGYSVSREKKERFSLILESASTNQTSMYLCASSGAGGPESNQPQHFGDGTRLSIL.

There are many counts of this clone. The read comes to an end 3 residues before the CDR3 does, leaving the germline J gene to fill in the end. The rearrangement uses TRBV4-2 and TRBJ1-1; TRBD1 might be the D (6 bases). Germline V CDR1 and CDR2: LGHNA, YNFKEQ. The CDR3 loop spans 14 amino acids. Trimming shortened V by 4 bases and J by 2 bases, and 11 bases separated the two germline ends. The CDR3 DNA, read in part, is TGTGCCAGCAGCCTAGAACAGGGAAACACTGAA. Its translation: CASSLEQGNTE. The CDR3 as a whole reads CASSLEQGNTEAFF.

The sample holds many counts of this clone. The CDR3 sequence: CASSSPGVGGRYGYTF. The sequenced part of the CDR3 DNA is TGTGCCAGCAGCTCCCCAGGAGTAGGGGGTCGCTATGGC. The V gene is TRBV28, the J gene TRBJ1-2; perhaps TRBD1 as D (6 bases). The read finishes 3 residues shy of the CDR3 end, and the germline J gene is used to complete it. Trimming shortened V by 6 bases and J by 4 bases, and 21 bases separated the two germline ends. The germline CDR1 and CDR2 sequences are MDHEN and SYDVKM. The CDR3 totals 16 residues.

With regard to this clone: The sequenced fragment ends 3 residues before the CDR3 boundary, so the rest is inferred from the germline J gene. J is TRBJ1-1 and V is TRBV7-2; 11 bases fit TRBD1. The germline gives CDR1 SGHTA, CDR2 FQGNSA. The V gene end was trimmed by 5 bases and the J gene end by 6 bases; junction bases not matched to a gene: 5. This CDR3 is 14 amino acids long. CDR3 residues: CASSPRDRGAEAFF. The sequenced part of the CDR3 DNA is TGTGCCAGCAGCCCCCGGGACAGGGGGGCTGAA.

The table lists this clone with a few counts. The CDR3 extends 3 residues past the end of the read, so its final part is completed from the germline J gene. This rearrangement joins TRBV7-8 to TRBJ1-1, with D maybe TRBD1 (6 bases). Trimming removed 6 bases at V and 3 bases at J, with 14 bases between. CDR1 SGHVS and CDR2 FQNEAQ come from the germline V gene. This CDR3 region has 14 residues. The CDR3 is CASRIQGRDTEAFF. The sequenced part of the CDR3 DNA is TGTGCCAGCAGAATACAGGGACGAGACACTGAA.